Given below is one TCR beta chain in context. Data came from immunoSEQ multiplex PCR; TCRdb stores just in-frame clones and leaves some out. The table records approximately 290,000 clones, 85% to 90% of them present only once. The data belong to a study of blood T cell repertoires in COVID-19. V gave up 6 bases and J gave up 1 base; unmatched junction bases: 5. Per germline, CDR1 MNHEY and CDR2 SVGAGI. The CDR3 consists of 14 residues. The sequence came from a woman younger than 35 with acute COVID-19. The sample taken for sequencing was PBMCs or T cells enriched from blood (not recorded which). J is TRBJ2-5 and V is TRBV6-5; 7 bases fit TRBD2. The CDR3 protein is CASSYAGVQETQYF. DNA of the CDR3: TGTGCCAGCAGCTACGCGGGAGTCCAAGAGACCCAGTACTTC.